This TCR beta chain is drawn from a study of T-cell memory formation after mild COVID-19. Findings of the study overall: Mainly CM and EM harbored the contracting CD4+ clones; mainly EMRA harbored the CD8+ ones.

The sample holds a few counts of this clonotype. Its matching antigen is unknown. Constant-segment primers and 5'RACE yielded cDNA libraries for TCR alpha and TCR beta, each carrying sample barcodes and UMIs. TCRdb redid the calling of the 5' RACE reads with MiXCR, one entry per CDR3 protein. The profile covers a few hundred thousand distinct CDR3 sequences, with 20% to 25% appearing a single time and approximately 12% taken by the ten largest. V was clipped by 4 bases and J by 6 bases; unmatched bases: 6. The CDR3 contains 15 residues. CDR1 is ENHRY and CDR2 is SYGVKD in the germline V gene. The chain links TRBV10-3 to TRBJ2-1, with 10 bases aligning to TRBD2. This sequence originates from an adult woman who had mild COVID-19 (a few samples of this study predate the infection). Cell type and time point are not known. Sequencing input: PBMCs or a T cell subset sorted from them (not recorded which). This CDR3 reads CAISALAGVGNEQFF. CDR3 coding DNA: TGTGCCATCAGTGCGCTAGCGGGAGTGGGCAATGAGCAGTTCTTC.